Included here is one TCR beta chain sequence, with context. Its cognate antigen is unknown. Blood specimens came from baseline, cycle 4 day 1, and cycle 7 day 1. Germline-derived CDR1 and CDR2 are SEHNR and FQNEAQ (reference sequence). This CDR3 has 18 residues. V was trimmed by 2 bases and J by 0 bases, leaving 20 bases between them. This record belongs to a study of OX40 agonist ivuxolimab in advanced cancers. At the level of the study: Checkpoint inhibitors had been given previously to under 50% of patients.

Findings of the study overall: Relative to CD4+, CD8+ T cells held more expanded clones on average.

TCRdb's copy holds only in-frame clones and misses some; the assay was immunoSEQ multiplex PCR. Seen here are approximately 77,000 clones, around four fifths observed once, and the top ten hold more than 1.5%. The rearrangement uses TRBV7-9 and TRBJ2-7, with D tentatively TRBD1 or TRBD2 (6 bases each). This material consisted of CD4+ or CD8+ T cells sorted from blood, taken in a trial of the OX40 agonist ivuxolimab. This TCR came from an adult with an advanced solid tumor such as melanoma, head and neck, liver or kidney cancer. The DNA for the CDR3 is TGTGCCAGCAGCTTAATCATCACAGGGCTAGCGAGCTCCTACGAGCAGTACTTC. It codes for CASSLIITGLASSYEQYF.